A selection of T cell receptor beta chains follows, all from one sample in a study of T cell repertoires in cytomegalovirus infection. A single record per CDR3 protein comes from TCRdb applying MiXCR to the reads. This table holds 200,000 to 250,000 distinct CDR3 sequences, roughly 12% found once. The sequencing sample was made of PBMCs. All receptors derive from a human donor in good health (CMV status not recorded). Some clones in this sample may be carry-over from other donors' samples. Each CDR3 is given with its conserved first and last residue. The D gene is left open where the match is weak. Some rows mark clone size as missing; the rest say once, few, many or name a class of expanded clone.

TRBJ2-7,TRBD1,few,TRBV4-2,TGTGCCAGCAGCCAGGGGACAGGGGTAGTTTACGAGCAGTACTTC,CASSQGTGVVYEQYF
TRBJ2-4,TRBD1,few,TRBV19,TGTGCCAGTAGTTTACCCGGGACAGGGGAGGGGGCCAAAAACATTCAGTACTTC,CASSLPGTGEGAKNIQYF
TRBJ2-7,NA,NA,TRBV20-1,TGCAGTGCCAGCAGGGGCTACTCGAGGGAGCAGTACTTC,CSASRGYSREQYF
TRBJ1-4,TRBD1,many,TRBV7-8,TGTGCCAGCAGCCCTTTTCCGGGACAGGGTGTGGATTTGGAAAAACTGTTTTTT,CASSPFPGQGVDLEKLFF
TRBJ2-5,NA,many,TRBV11-2,TGTGCCAGCAGCTTAGATCCCCACAGGGAAGAGACCCAGTACTTC,CASSLDPHREETQYF
TRBJ2-3,NA,many,TRBV5-1,TGCGCCAGCAGCTATCCGGGGGCAGATACGCAGTATTTT,CASSYPGADTQYF
TRBJ2-5,NA,few,TRBV4-1,TGCGCCAGCAGCCAAGGGGGCAGACCCCAACAAGAGACCCAGTACTTC,CASSQGGRPQQETQYF
TRBJ2-1,TRBD2,many,TRBV7-3,TGTGCCAGCAGCCCAAGGACTAGCGGGAAAAGCTCCTACAATGAGCAGTTCTTC,CASSPRTSGKSSYNEQFF
TRBJ2-7,TRBD1,many,TRBV7-2,TGTGCCAGCAGTTCGGGACAGACTGCCTACGAGCAGTACTTC,CASSSGQTAYEQYF
TRBJ2-1,NA,many,TRBV7-8,TGTGCCAGCAGCTTGTCGATCGGCAATGAGCAGTTCTTC,CASSLSIGNEQFF
TRBJ2-7,NA,many,TRBV4-3,TGCGCCAGCAGCCAGACCTTTGATGGCGAGCAGTACTTC,CASSQTFDGEQYF
TRBJ1-4,NA,NA,TRBV29-1,TGCAGCGTGAAGCGTTCACCTAATGAAAAACTGTTTTTT,CSVKRSPNEKLFF
TRBJ2-4,NA,many,TRBV7-2,TGTGCCAGCAGCTTAGGGAGAAGCAGATTAGCCAAAAACATTCAGTACTTC,CASSLGRSRLAKNIQYF
TRBJ2-1,NA,many,TRBV28,TGTGCCAGCAGTTTATTCAGGGGCGGGAATGAGCAGTTCTTC,CASSLFRGGNEQFF
TRBJ2-7,NA,NA,TRBV11-1,TGTGCCAGCAGCCAAGAAGTCTACGAGCAGTACTTC,CASSQEVYEQYF
TRBJ2-3,NA,few,TRBV11-2,TGTGCCAGCAGTTCACTCCTCACCTCCACAGATACGCAGTATTTT,CASSSLLTSTDTQYF
TRBJ2-1,NA,NA,TRBV2,TGTGCCAGCAGGGGTGGCACCTACAATGAGCAGTTCTTC,CASRGGTYNEQFF
TRBJ2-5,NA,NA,TRBV15,TGTGCCACCAGAAGCGGAGACGGAGAGACCCAGTACTTC,CATRSGDGETQYF
TRBJ2-6,NA,NA,TRBV29-1,TGCAGCGTTGAAGACGGGGGCGGCTCTGGGGCCAACGTCCTGACTTTC,CSVEDGGGSGANVLTF
TRBJ2-7,TRBD1,many,TRBV7-8,TGTGCCAGCGGCACCGGGACAGGGCTCTACGAGCAGTACTTC,CASGTGTGLYEQYF
TRBJ2-7,NA,NA,TRBV6-1,TGTGCCAGCAGTTACCCCCCCGGGACTCCTCCCTACGAGCAGTACTTC,CASSYPPGTPPYEQYF
TRBJ2-7,NA,many,TRBV12-3/TRBV12-4,TGTGCCAGCAGTGCTGGTGAGACTGGGGGCTACGAGCAGTACTTC,CASSAGETGGYEQYF
TRBJ1-3,NA,many,TRBV10-3,TGTGCCATCAGTGACCGCGGCAGGGACTCTGGAAACACCATATATTTT,CAISDRGRDSGNTIYF
TRBJ2-7,NA,many,TRBV7-2,TGTGCCAGCAGCTTAGCGGCAGGCGCCTTCGGCTACGAGCAGTACTTC,CASSLAAGAFGYEQYF
TRBJ2-7,NA,many,TRBV7-3,TGTGCCAGCAGCCCGCAGGGGGGGTCCTACGAGCAGTACTTC,CASSPQGGSYEQYF
TRBJ1-1,NA,many,TRBV14,TGTGCCAGCAGCCATCGTCAGGGGTTCACTGAAGCTTTCTTT,CASSHRQGFTEAFF
TRBJ2-2,NA,many,TRBV5-5,TGTGCCAGCAGTAATGGACAGGGAGGGAGCCGGGAGCTGTTTTTT,CASSNGQGGSRELFF
TRBJ1-5,NA,NA,TRBV6-2/TRBV6-3,TGTGCCAGCAGTTACCAGGAGACGGTGTGGGGCAATCAGCCCCAGCATTTT,CASSYQETVWGNQPQHF
TRBJ2-7,TRBD2,many,TRBV11-2,TGTGCCAGCAGCTTACAAAGCGGGAGGACGGACGAGCAGTACTTC,CASSLQSGRTDEQYF
TRBJ2-2,TRBD1,many,TRBV7-2,TGTGCCAGCAGCTTAATGGGACAGGGGACCGGGGAGCTGTTTTTT,CASSLMGQGTGELFF
TRBJ2-3,TRBD2,many,TRBV7-2,TGTGCCAGCAGCTTAAGACTAGCGGGGATCTCAGATACGCAGTATTTT,CASSLRLAGISDTQYF